A selection of T cell receptor beta chains follows, all from one sample in a study of PD-1 blockade in classical Hodgkin lymphoma. Some clones are missing from TCRdb's copy, which holds only in-frame ones; the method was immunoSEQ multiplex PCR. The sample shows roughly 150,000 clones, approximately 80% of them seen only once. Source: peripheral blood mononuclear cells (PBMCs), taken before the second cycle of nivolumab. The receptor source for this set is a human donor with classical Hodgkin lymphoma. The CDR3 runs from the conserved cysteine through the conserved F or W.

v_gene	j_gene	CDR3aa
TRBV4-3	TRBJ2-7	CASSQVGQRLTYEQYF
TRBV7-3	TRBJ2-1	CASSLSGMSSYNEQFF
TRBV11-3	TRBJ2-7	CASSLGRGEEQYF
TRBV19	TRBJ1-1	CASSTGRTEAFF
TRBV6-1	TRBJ1-5	CASSEVRDQPQHF
TRBV7-6	TRBJ1-1	CATRADSYTEAFF
TRBV7-6	TRBJ2-7	CASSFTWTGPLSYEQYF
TRBV6-5	TRBJ2-2	CASSTGTAITGELFF
TRBV4-2	TRBJ2-1	CASSLGQYNEQFF
TRBV7-9	TRBJ1-3	CASSLVLVGNTIYF
TRBV27	TRBJ2-3	CASRRATSGSSTDTQYF
TRBV28	TRBJ1-2	CASSLNQGNYGYTF
TRBV11-2	TRBJ2-7	CASSSRDGYEQYF
TRBV7-9	TRBJ2-3	CASSVGTGIEISTDTQYF
TRBV18	TRBJ1-2	CASSRDQPRGIGYTF
TRBV27	TRBJ1-6	CASRGGMGNSPLHF
TRBV7-9	TRBJ1-4	CASSPRTGGEKLFF
TRBV5-4	TRBJ1-2	CASSTPSPQSYYTF
TRBV28	TRBJ1-2	CASRRNQGAYGYTF
TRBV4-2	TRBJ1-3	CASSQERVRPGNTIYF
TRBV6-5	TRBJ2-7	CASSYLAGTTYEQYF
TRBV5-1	TRBJ1-1	CASSLGHIGQIMNTEAFF
TRBV7-8	TRBJ2-1	CASSLLAGYYNEQFF
TRBV5-1	TRBJ2-3	CASSYDRNTDTQYF
TRBV5-6	TRBJ1-4	CASSSGGPLRTHEKLFF
TRBV7-9	TRBJ1-3	CASSSQGGLGNTIYF
TRBV2	TRBJ1-2	CASSESGDLANYGYTF
TRBV7-9	TRBJ2-4	CASSSKNIQYF
TRBV5-1	TRBJ2-1	CASSLWLAGGPYNEQFF
TRBV7-2	TRBJ2-2	CASSLLGSFTGELFF
TRBV11-2	TRBJ2-7	CASSLDPLAAYEQYF
TRBV6-6	TRBJ2-7	CASSYLPGAQYEQYF
TRBV19	TRBJ2-3	CASRTGTGRRTDTQYF
TRBV5-1	TRBJ1-5	CASSLEGSNQPQHF
TRBV11-3	TRBJ2-1	CASSSSGRGYNEQFF
TRBV6-5	TRBJ2-5	CASKTSRRETQYF
TRBV28	TRBJ2-7	CASKDRPTLGEQYF
TRBV6-5	.	CASSFIYDLDEQYF
TRBV29-1	TRBJ2-4	CSDRRDGLAKNIQYF
TRBV7-9	TRBJ2-7	CASSLTWTGYEQYF
TRBV10-1	TRBJ2-1	CAQSRTEQFF
TRBV18	TRBJ2-2	CASSPATGTGELFF
TRBV28	TRBJ2-7	CASSNPRLGIYEQYF
TRBV29-1	TRBJ2-2	CSVTGLLNTGELFF
TRBV9	TRBJ2-4	CASSVAGRRENIQYF
TRBV9	TRBJ1-2	CASSVGVSEYYGYTF
TRBV29-1	TRBJ2-2	CSVELLAANTGELFF
TRBV28	TRBJ1-2	CASSFMDRGPLRGYTF
TRBV18	TRBJ2-5	CASSPGTGETQYF
TRBV18	TRBJ1-2	CASSLDRAYGYTF
TRBV7-6	TRBJ2-3	CASSLGQARSRTDTQYF
TRBV2	TRBJ1-3	CASRPGHYNDLAGNTIYF
TRBV12-5	TRBJ2-1	CASGLGPEQFF
TRBV6-1	TRBJ1-6	CASSRTGINSPLHF
TRBV29-1	TRBJ1-1	CSVLRGFNTEAFF
TRBV11-2	TRBJ1-1	CASSPNRATEAFF